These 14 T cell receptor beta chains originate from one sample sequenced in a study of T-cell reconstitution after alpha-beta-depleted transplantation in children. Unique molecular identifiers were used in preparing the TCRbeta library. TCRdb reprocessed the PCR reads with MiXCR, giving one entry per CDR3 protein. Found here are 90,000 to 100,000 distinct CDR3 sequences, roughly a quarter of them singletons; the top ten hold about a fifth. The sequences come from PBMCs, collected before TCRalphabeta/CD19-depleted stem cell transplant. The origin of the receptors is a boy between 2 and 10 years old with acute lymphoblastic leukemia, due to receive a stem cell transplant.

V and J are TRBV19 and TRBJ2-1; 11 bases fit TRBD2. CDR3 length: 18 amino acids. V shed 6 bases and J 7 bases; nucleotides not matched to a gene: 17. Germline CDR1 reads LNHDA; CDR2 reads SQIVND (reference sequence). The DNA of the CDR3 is TGTGCCAGTAGCCGCCGAGGGACTAGCGGAGGGGCCGGGAATGAGCAGTTCTTC. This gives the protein CASSRRGTSGGAGNEQFF.

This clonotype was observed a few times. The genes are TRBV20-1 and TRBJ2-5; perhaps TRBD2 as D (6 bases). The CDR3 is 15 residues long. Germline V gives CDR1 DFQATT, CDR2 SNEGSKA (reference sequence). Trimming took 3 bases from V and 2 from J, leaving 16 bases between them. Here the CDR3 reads CSARPVAALQETQYF. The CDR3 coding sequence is TGCAGTGCTAGGCCGGTAGCGGCGTTACAAGAGACCCAGTACTTC.

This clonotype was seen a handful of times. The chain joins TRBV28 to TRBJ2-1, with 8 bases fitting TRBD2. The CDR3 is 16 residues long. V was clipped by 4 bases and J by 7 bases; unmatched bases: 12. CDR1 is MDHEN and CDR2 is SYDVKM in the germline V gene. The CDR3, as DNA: TGTGCCAGCAGTTCTGCCGGGGCGGGAGGCTGGAATGAGCAGTTCTTC. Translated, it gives CASSSAGAGGWNEQFF.

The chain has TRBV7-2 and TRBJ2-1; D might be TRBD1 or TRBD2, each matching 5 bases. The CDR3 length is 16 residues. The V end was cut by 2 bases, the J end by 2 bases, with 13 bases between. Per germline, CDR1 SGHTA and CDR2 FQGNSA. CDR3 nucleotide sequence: TGTGCCAGCAGCTTAACGGGGCAGGGCCCCTACAATGAGCAGTTCTTC. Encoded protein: CASSLTGQGPYNEQFF. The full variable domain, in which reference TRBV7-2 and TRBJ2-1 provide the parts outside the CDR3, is GAGVSQSPSNKVTEKGKDVELRCDPISGHTALYWYRQSLGQGLEFLIYFQGNSAPDKSGLPSDRFSAERTGGSVSTLTIQRTQQEDSAVYLCASSLTGQGPYNEQFFGPGTRLTVL.

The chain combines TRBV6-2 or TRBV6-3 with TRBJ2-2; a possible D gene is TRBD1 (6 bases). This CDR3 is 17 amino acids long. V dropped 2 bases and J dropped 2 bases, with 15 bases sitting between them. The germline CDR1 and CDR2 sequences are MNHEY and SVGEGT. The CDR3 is CASSYPTGSHNTGELFF. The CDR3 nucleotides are TGTGCCAGCAGTTACCCTACAGGGTCCCACAACACCGGGGAGCTGTTTTTT.

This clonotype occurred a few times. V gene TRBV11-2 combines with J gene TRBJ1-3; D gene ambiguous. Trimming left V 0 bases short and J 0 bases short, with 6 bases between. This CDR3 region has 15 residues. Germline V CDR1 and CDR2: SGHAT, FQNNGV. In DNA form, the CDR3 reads TGTGCCAGCAGCTTAGACCTGGTCTCTGGAAACACCATATATTTT. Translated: CASSLDLVSGNTIYF.

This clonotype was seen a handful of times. The chain's CDR3 is CSVEWGADYNEQFF. The CDR3, as DNA: TGCAGCGTTGAGTGGGGGGCCGACTACAATGAGCAGTTCTTC. The chain is built from TRBV29-1 and TRBJ2-1, with D perhaps being TRBD1 or TRBD2 (6 bases each). Trimming took off 3 bases at V and 3 bases at J, with 12 bases between the two ends. The CDR3 extends over 14 amino acids. Looked up from germline, CDR1 is SQVTM and CDR2 is ANQGSEA.

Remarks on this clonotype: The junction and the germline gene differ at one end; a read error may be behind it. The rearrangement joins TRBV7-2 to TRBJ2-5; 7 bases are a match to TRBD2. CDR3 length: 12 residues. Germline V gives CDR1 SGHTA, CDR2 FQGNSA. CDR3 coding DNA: TGTGCCAGCAGCTTATCCGGGACTACCTCCAAATTC. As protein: CASSLSGTTSKF. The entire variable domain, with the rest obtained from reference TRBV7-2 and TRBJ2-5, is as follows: GAGVSQSPSNKVTEKGKDVELRCDPISGHTALYWYRQSLGQGLEFLIYFQGNSAPDKSGLPSDRFSAERTGGSVSTLTIQRTQQEDSAVYLCASSLSGTTSKFGPGTRLLVL.

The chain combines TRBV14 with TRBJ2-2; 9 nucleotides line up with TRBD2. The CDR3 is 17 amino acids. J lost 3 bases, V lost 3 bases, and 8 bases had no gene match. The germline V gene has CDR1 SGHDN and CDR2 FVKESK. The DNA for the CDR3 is TGTGCCAGCAGCCACGAGACTAGCGGAGTCTACACCGGGGAGCTGTTTTTT. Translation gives CASSHETSGVYTGELFF.

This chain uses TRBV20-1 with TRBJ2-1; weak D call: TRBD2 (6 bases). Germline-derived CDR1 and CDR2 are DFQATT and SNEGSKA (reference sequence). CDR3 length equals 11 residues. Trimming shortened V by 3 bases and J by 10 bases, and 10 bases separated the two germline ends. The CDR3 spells CSASTGEEQFF. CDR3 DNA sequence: TGCAGTGCTAGTACGGGAGAGGAGCAGTTCTTC.

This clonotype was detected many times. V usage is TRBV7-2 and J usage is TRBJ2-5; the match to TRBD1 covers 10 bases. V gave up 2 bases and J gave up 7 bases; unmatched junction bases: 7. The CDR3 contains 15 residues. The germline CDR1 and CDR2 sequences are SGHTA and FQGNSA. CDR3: CASSLPGQGLRTQYF. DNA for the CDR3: TGTGCCAGCAGCTTACCGGGACAGGGGTTGAGGACCCAGTACTTC.

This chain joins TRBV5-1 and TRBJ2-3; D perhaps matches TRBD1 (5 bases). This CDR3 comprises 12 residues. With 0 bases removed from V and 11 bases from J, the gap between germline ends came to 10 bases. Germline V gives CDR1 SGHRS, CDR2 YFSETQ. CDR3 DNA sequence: TGCGCCAGCAGCTTGGACAGGCTTAAGCAGTATTTT. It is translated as CASSLDRLKQYF.

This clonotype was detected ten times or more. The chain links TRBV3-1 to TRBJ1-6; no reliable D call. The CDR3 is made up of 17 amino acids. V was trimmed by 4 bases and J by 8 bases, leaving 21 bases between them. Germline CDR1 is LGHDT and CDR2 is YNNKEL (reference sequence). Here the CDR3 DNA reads TGTGCCAGCAGCCCCGATGTCGGACTCCTCAACGATTCACCCCTCCACTTT. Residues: CASSPDVGLLNDSPLHF.

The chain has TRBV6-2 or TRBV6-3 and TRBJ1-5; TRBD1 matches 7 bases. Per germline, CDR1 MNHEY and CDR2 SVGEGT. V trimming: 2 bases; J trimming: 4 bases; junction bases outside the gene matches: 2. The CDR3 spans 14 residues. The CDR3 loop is CASSYPRGNQPQHF. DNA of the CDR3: TGTGCCAGCAGTTACCCCAGGGGGAATCAGCCCCAGCATTTT.